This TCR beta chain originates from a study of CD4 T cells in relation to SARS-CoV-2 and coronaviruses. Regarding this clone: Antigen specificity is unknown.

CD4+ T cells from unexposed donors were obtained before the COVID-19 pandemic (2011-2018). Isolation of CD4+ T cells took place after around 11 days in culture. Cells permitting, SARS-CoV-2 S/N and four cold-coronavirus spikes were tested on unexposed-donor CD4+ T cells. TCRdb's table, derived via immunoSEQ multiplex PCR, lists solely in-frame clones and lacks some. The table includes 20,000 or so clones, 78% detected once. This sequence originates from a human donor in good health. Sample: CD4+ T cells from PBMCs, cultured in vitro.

The CDR3 nucleotides are TGTGCCAGCAGTTCGGAGGCCGCGGACAATGAGCAGTTCTTC. This gives the protein CASSSEAADNEQFF. The chain recombines TRBV6-5 with TRBJ2-1; the D gene is possibly TRBD2 (5 bases). CDR3 length equals 14 residues. V lost 4 bases to trimming and J lost 5 bases, with 12 bases between them. Per germline, CDR1 MNHEY and CDR2 SVGAGI.